Shown below are 13 T cell receptor beta chains from a single sample sequenced in a study of T cells after yellow fever vaccination. TCRdb fed the 5' RACE reads into MiXCR, producing one record per CDR3 protein. The profile covers 95,000 to 100,000 distinct CDR3 sequences, with approximately 6.3% appearing a single time and roughly 39% taken by the ten largest. Sample: CD8+ T cells sorted from PBMCs, taken 10 days after the yellow fever booster vaccination. Source of these receptors: a man aged 18 to 35 who received the YFV17D yellow fever vaccine.

This clonotype showed up just a few times. This chain links TRBV5-1 with TRBJ2-3; TRBD1 agrees at 8 bases. The V segment lost 5 bases and the J segment 1 base; nucleotides outside the gene matches: 9. Germline CDR1 and CDR2: SGHRS and YFSETQ. The CDR3 runs 16 residues. The CDR3 loop reads CASRPSADRGTDTQYF. CDR3 coding DNA: TGCGCCAGCAGGCCCTCGGCGGACAGGGGCACAGATACGCAGTATTTT.

This clonotype has at least ten counts. This chain uses TRBV6-2 or TRBV6-3 with TRBJ2-3; 11 bases map to TRBD2. With 6 bases clipped from V and 3 bases from J, the junction kept 8 bases outside the gene matches. This CDR3 is built from 16 residues. In germline, CDR1 is MNHEY, CDR2 SVGEGT. Here the CDR3 reads CASSPTSGDGTDTQYF. DNA for the CDR3: TGTGCCAGCAGCCCGACTAGCGGGGATGGGACAGATACGCAGTATTTT.

This clonotype was picked up a small number of times. The chain carries TRBV15 and TRBJ2-7, with 7 bases that match TRBD2. V dropped 1 base and J dropped 2; count of bases not matched to a gene: 11. CDR1 LNHNV and CDR2 YYDKDF come from the germline V gene (reference sequence). This CDR3 contains 17 residues. Written as DNA, the CDR3 is TGTGCCACCAGCAGAGGCTACCGTCAACTAGCGACCTACGAGCAGTACTTC. It specifies CATSRGYRQLATYEQYF. The full variable domain, completed using reference TRBV15 and TRBJ2-7, is DAMVIQNPRYQVTQFGKPVTLSCSQTLNHNVMYWYQQKSSQAPKLLFHYYDKDFNNEADTPDNFQSRRPNTSFCFLDIRSPGLGDTAMYLCATSRGYRQLATYEQYFGPGTRLTVT.

This clonotype was recorded a few times. This chain links TRBV25-1 with TRBJ2-6; 8 nucleotides line up with TRBD1. The CDR3 loop spans 17 amino acids. CDR1 MGHDK and CDR2 SYGVNS come from the germline V gene. V lost 6 bases and J lost 1; bases outside the gene matches: 8. CDR3 in amino acids: CASSSGTGSSGANVLTF. In DNA, the CDR3 is TGTGCCAGCAGCTCCGGGACAGGATCATCTGGGGCCAACGTCCTGACTTTC.

The chain combines TRBV4-1 with TRBJ2-7; D is undetermined. CDR1 MGHRA and CDR2 YSYEKL come from the germline V gene. This CDR3 region has 14 residues. V lost 1 base to trimming and J lost 1 base, with 8 bases between them. In DNA, the CDR3 is TGCGCCAGCAGCCAAGCTGACCATTCCTACGAGCAGTACTTC. It codes for CASSQADHSYEQYF.

This clonotype was observed at least ten times. The chain recombines TRBV29-1 with TRBJ2-5; D remains ambiguous. Germline lookup yields CDR1 SQVTM and CDR2 ANQGSEA. The CDR3 is made up of 11 amino acids. Trimming cost V 3 bases and J 4 bases, with 6 bases left between them. The CDR3 DNA reads as TGCAGCGTTGAGGTTTTAGAGACCCAGTACTTC. The encoded protein is CSVEVLETQYF.

J is TRBJ2-7 and V is TRBV5-6; the match to TRBD1 covers 10 bases. The CDR3 is made up of 14 amino acids. CDR1 and CDR2 (germline): SGHDT, YYEEEE. J was trimmed by 5 bases and V by 2 bases; bases with no gene match: 4. In DNA form, the CDR3 reads TGTGCCAGCAGCTTCGGGACAGGGGCGCACGAGCAGTACGTC. This encodes CASSFGTGAHEQYV.

This clonotype was recorded many times. The chain employs TRBV4-1 and TRBJ1-5; possibly TRBD1 for D (6 bases). V was cut by 1 base and J by 6 bases, with 13 bases left in between. The CDR3 is 15 amino acids. Per the germline V gene, CDR1 is MGHRA and CDR2 is YSYEKL. CDR3 coding DNA: TGCGCCAGCAGCCAAGGACCAGGGGAGGCTCAGCCCCAGCATTTT. It translates to CASSQGPGEAQPQHF.

This chain uses TRBV5-4 with TRBJ2-5; 9 nucleotides agree with TRBD1. The CDR3 has 15 amino acids. Looked up from germline, CDR1 is SGHNT and CDR2 is YYREEE (reference sequence). With 0 bases clipped from V and 4 bases from J, the junction kept 4 bases outside the gene matches. CDR3 protein: CASSLGTGVIETQYF. CDR3 sequence (DNA): TGTGCCAGCAGCTTGGGGACAGGGGTAATAGAGACCCAGTACTTC.

This clonotype was observed a handful of times. This chain uses TRBV27 with TRBJ2-1; D is uncertain. V lost 7 bases to trimming and J lost 0 bases, with 10 bases between them. Germline CDR1 is MNHEY and CDR2 is SMNVEV (reference sequence). The CDR3 has 14 residues. The CDR3 DNA sequence: TGTGCCAGCATGACGGTGAGCTCCTACAATGAGCAGTTCTTC. Translating gives CASMTVSSYNEQFF.

The chain combines TRBV6-6 with TRBJ2-5; the D gene is possibly TRBD2 (6 bases). The CDR3 extends over 16 amino acids. Trimming pared 5 bases from V and 1 base from J, leaving 17 bases between. In germline, CDR1 is MNHNY, CDR2 SVGAGI (reference sequence). Here the CDR3 DNA reads TGTGCCAGCAGTAAAAGTTTGGGGGGAGCCCAAGAGACCCAGTACTTC. Residues: CASSKSLGGAQETQYF.

This clonotype was counted many times. The gene calls are TRBV10-3 and TRBJ2-3; 8 bases match TRBD2. Trimming cost V 4 bases and J 7 bases; bases outside gene matches: 10. Germline V gene lookup returns CDR1 ENHRY and CDR2 SYGVKD. The CDR3 has 15 residues. CDR3 coding DNA: TGTGCCATCAGTGGCCCGTTAGCGGGAAGTAATACGCAGTATTTT. Amino acids: CAISGPLAGSNTQYF.

This clonotype was observed many times. This chain links TRBV15 with TRBJ2-1; the D gene is possibly TRBD1 (6 bases). Germline V gene sequence: CDR1 LNHNV, CDR2 YYDKDF (reference sequence). The CDR3 consists of 17 residues. Trimming pared 0 bases from V and 4 bases from J, leaving 16 bases between. The CDR3 coding sequence is TGTGCCACCAGCAGAGAAGACGGGGCAGGGGCTTACAATGAGCAGTTCTTC. Residues: CATSREDGAGAYNEQFF.